This T cell receptor (beta chain) was identified during a study of T-cell reconstitution after alpha-beta-depleted transplantation in children. Unique molecular identifiers were incorporated during preparation of the TCRbeta library. TCRdb fed the PCR reads into MiXCR, producing one record per CDR3 protein. The profile shows around 530,000 distinct CDR3 sequences, approximately 32% of them singletons. The sequencing here drew on PBMCs from the stem cell graft donor, taken from the stem cell graft. The source of this sequence is a human donor who donated a stem cell graft to a child with aplastic anemia.

This chain's CDR3 is CASSTSGRWDEQFF. The CDR3 nucleotides are TGTGCCAGCTCCACTAGCGGGAGGTGGGATGAGCAGTTCTTC. The chain has TRBV12-3 or TRBV12-4 and TRBJ2-1, with 12 bases lining up with TRBD2. The CDR3 sequence is 14 residues long. The junction had 7 bases not matched to a gene; V was cut back by 8 bases and J by 8 bases.